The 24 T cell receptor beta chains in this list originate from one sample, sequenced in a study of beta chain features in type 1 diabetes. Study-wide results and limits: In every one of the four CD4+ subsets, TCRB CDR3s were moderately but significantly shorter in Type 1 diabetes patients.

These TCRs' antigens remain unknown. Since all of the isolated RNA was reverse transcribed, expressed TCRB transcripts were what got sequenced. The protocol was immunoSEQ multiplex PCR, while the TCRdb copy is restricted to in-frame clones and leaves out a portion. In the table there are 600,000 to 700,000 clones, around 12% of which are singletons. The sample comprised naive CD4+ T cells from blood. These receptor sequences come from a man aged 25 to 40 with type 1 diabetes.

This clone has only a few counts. The CDR3, as DNA: TGCAGCGTTATCGGGATTAACAATGAGCAGTTCTTC. Encoded protein: CSVIGINNEQFF. This rearrangement joins TRBV29-1 to TRBJ2-1; D possibly corresponds to TRBD2 (5 bases). The CDR3 has 12 amino acids. From germline, CDR1 is SQVTM and CDR2 ANQGSEA. Trimming pared 5 bases from V and 5 bases from J, leaving 10 bases between.

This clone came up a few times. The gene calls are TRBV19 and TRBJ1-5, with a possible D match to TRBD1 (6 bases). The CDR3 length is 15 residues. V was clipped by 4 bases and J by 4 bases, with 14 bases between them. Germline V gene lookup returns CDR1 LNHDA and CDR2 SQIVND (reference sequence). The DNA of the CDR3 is TGTGCCAGTAGTAAGGTGTCACAGGGAAATCAGCCCCAGCATTTT. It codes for CASSKVSQGNQPQHF.

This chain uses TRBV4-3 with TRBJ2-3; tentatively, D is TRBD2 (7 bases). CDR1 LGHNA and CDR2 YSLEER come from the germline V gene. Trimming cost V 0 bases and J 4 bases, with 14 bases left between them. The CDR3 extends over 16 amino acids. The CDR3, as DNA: TGCGCCAGCAGCCAAGATCTAGGGGGGGTGTCAGATACGCAGTATTTT. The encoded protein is CASSQDLGGVSDTQYF.

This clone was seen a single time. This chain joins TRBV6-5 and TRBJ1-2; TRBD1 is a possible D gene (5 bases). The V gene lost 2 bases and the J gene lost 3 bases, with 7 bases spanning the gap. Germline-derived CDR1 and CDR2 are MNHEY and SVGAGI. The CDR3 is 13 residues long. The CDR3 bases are TGTGCCAGCAGTTACGGGGCAGACTATGGCTACACCTTC. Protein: CASSYGADYGYTF.

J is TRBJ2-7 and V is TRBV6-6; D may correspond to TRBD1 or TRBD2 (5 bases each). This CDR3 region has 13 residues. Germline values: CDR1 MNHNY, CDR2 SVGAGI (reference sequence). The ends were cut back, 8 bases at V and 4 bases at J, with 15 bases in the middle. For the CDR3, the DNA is TGTGCCAGCGGTCCCGGGGCAGATTACGAGCAGTACTTC. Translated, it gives CASGPGADYEQYF.

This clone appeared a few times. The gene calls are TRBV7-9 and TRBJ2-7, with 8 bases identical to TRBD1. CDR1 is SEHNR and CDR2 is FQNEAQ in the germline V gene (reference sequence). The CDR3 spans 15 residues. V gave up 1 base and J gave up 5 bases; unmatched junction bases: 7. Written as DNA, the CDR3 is TGTGCCAGCAGCTTAGGGGACAGGAGAAGCAACGAGCAGTACTTC. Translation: CASSLGDRRSNEQYF.

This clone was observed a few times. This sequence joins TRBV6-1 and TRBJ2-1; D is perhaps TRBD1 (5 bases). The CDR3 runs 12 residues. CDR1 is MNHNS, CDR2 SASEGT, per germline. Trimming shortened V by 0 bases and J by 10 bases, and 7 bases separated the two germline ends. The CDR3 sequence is CASSEAGAEQFF. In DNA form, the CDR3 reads TGTGCCAGCAGTGAAGCTGGGGCGGAGCAGTTCTTC.

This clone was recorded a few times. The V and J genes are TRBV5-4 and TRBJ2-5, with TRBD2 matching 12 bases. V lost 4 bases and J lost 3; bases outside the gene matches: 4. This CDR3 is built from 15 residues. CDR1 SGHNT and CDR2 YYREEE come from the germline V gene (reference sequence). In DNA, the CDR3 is TGTGCCAGCAGCCGCCGGACTAGCGGGGAAGAGACCCAGTACTTC. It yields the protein CASSRRTSGEETQYF.

This CDR3 reads CASSPQRGPDTQYF. The CDR3 DNA follows: TGTGCCAGCTCACCCCAGCGGGGCCCAGATACGCAGTATTTT. The gene calls are TRBV18 and TRBJ2-3, with TRBD2 identical over 7 bases. The germline V gene encodes CDR1 KGHSH and CDR2 LQKENI. This CDR3 region has 14 residues. Losses at the gene ends were 3 bases for V and 4 bases for J; bases not matched to a gene: 4.

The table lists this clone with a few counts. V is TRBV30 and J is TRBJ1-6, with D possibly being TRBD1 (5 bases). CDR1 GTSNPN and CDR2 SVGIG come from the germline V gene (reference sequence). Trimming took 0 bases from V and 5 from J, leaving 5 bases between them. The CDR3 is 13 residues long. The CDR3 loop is CAWSVGDNSPLHF. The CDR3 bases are TGTGCCTGGAGTGTAGGGGATAATTCACCCCTCCACTTT.

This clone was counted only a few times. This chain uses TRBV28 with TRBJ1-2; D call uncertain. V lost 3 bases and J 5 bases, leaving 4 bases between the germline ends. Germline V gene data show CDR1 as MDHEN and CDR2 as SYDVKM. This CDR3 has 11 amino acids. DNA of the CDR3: TGTGCCAGCAGTTTTCTGTATGGCTACACCTTC. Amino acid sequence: CASSFLYGYTF.

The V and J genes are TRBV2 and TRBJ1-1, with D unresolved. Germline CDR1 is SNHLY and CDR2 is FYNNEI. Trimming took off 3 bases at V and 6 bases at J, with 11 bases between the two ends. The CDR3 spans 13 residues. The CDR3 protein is CASSDRRESEAFF. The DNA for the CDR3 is TGTGCCAGCAGTGATCGGAGGGAGTCTGAAGCTTTCTTT.

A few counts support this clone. CDR3 in DNA: TGTGCCAGCAGTCGAGAGAACTATGGCTACACCTTC. It encodes CASSRENYGYTF. This chain connects TRBV28 to TRBJ1-2; no reliable D call. Germline lookup yields CDR1 MDHEN and CDR2 SYDVKM. The V and J ends lost 5 bases and 2 bases respectively, with 6 bases between them. This CDR3 has 12 amino acids.

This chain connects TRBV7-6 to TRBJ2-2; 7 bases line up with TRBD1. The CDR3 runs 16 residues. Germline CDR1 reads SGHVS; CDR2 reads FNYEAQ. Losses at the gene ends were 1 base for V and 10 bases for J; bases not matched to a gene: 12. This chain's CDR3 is CASSLGGAPGGEELFF. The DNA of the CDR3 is TGTGCCAGCAGCTTAGGGGGTGCACCAGGGGGAGAGGAGCTGTTTTTT.

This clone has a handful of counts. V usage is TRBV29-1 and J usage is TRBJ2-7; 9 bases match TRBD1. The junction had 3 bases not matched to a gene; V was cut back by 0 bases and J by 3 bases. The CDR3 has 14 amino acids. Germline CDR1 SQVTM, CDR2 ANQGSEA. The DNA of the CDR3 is TGCAGCGTTGAAGATACAGGGGGCCTCTACGAGCAGTACTTC. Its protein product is CSVEDTGGLYEQYF.

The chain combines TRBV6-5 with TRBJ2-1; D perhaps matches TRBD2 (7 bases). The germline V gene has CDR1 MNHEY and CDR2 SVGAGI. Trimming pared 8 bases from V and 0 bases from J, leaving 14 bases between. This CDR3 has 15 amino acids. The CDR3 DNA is TGTGCCAGCCGGCCGGGGGGCTCCTCCTACAATGAGCAGTTCTTC. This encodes CASRPGGSSYNEQFF.

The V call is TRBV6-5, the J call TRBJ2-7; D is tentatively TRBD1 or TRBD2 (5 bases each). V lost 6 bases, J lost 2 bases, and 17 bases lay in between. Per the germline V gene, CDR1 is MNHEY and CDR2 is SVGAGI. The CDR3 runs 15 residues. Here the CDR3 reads CASSAGTEKPYEQYF. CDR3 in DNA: TGTGCCAGCAGCGCCGGGACCGAGAAACCCTACGAGCAGTACTTC.

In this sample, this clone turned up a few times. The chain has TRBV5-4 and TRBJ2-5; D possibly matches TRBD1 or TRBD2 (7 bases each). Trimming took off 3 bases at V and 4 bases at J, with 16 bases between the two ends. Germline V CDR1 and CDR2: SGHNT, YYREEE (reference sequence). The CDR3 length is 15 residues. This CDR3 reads CASSSQGEGRETQYF. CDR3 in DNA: TGTGCCAGCAGCTCCCAGGGGGAGGGAAGAGAGACCCAGTACTTC.

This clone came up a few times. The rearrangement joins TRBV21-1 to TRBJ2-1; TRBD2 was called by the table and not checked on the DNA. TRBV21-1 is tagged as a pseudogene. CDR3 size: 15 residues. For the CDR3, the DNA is TGTGCCAGCAGCAAAGTAGCGGGGGGGCGCAATGAGCAGTTCTTC. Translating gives CASSKVAGGRNEQFF.

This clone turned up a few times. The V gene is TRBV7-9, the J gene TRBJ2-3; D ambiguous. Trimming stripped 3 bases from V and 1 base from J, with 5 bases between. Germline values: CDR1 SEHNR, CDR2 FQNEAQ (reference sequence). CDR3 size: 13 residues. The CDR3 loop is CASSLSGTDTQYF. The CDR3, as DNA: TGTGCCAGCAGCTTGTCGGGCACAGATACGCAGTATTTT.

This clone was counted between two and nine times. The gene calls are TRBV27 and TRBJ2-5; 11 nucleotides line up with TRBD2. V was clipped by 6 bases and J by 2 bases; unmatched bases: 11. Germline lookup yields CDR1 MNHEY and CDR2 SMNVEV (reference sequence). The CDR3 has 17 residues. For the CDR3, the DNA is TGTGCCAGCAGCCAATTCCCGGGACTAGCGGAGCAAGAGACCCAGTACTTC. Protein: CASSQFPGLAEQETQYF.

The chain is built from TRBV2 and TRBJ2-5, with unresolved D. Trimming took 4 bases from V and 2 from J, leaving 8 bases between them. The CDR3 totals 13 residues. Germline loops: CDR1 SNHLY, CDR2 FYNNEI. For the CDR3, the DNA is TGTGCCAGCAGTGTGGGCAGTCAAGAGACCCAGTACTTC. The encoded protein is CASSVGSQETQYF.

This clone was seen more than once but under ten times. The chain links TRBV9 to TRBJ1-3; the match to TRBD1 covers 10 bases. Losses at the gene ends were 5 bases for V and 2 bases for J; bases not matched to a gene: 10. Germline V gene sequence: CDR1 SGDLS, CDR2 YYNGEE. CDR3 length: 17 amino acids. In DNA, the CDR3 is TGTGCCAGCAGACCGGGACAGGGGAGGTTCACTGGAAACACCATATATTTT. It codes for CASRPGQGRFTGNTIYF.

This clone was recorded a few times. The CDR3 here is CASSTRTGTSGGRWETQYF. The CDR3 DNA reads as TGTGCCAGCAGCACTCGTACCGGGACTAGCGGGGGCCGGTGGGAGACCCAGTACTTC. The chain couples TRBV9 to TRBJ2-5, with 14 bases identical to TRBD2. Germline V gene lookup returns CDR1 SGDLS and CDR2 YYNGEE. With 4 bases clipped from V and 5 bases from J, the junction kept 16 bases outside the gene matches. The CDR3 has 19 residues.